Listed here are 20 T cell receptor beta chains from one sample, sequenced in a study of beta chain features in type 1 diabetes. Sequencing targeted expressed TCRB transcripts, as all isolated RNA had been reverse transcribed. Profiling relied on immunoSEQ multiplex PCR, and the TCRdb table lists in-frame clones only, not all of them. The sample holds under 300,000 clones; 27% are singletons and the top ten take roughly 4.1%. Material for sequencing was central memory CD4+ T cells from blood. The receptors were sampled from a man under 40 in good health.

The chain uses TRBV5-4 and TRBJ2-3, with D perhaps TRBD2 (7 bases). V was shortened by 4 bases and J by 4 bases, with 19 bases between the two germline ends. The CDR3 sequence is 16 residues long. Germline-derived CDR1 and CDR2 are SGHNT and YYREEE (reference sequence). The chain's CDR3 is CASSRGAEPSADTQYF. In nucleotides, the CDR3 is TGTGCCAGCAGCCGGGGGGCGGAGCCCTCCGCAGATACGCAGTATTTT.

The V gene is TRBV28, the J gene TRBJ2-5; the D is unclear. Germline loops: CDR1 MDHEN, CDR2 SYDVKM. Trimming took 2 bases from V and 5 from J, leaving 9 bases between them. The CDR3 totals 13 residues. The CDR3 sequence: CASSLGVEETQYF. In nucleotides, the CDR3 is TGTGCCAGCAGTTTAGGGGTGGAGGAGACCCAGTACTTC.

The DNA of the CDR3 is TGTGCCAGCAGCTTACGGAGGGAAGTGGGCACAGATACGCAGTATTTT. Its protein product is CASSLRREVGTDTQYF. V and J are TRBV13 and TRBJ2-3; TRBD2 is a possible D gene (6 bases). Germline-derived CDR1 and CDR2 are PRHDT and FYEKMQ (reference sequence). This CDR3 is built from 16 residues. Trimming stripped 2 bases from V and 1 base from J, with 13 bases between. The full variable domain, in which reference TRBV13 and TRBJ2-3 provide the parts outside the CDR3, is AAGVIQSPRHLIKEKRETATLKCYPIPRHDTVYWYQQGPGQDPQFLISFYEKMQSDKGSIPDRFSAQQFSDYHSELNMSSLELGDSALYFCASSLRREVGTDTQYFGPGTRLTVL.

The chain employs TRBV9 and TRBJ1-1; D not certain. Germline loops: CDR1 SGDLS, CDR2 YYNGEE. With 1 base removed from V and 0 bases from J, the gap between germline ends came to 7 bases. The CDR3 spans 14 residues. CDR3 nucleotides: TGTGCCAGCAGCGTAACGGATATGAACACTGAAGCTTTCTTT. Protein: CASSVTDMNTEAFF.

The V gene is TRBV11-2, the J gene TRBJ2-3; tentative D call: TRBD2 (6 bases). CDR1 is SGHAT, CDR2 FQNNGV, per germline. Trimming removed 1 base from V and 4 bases from J, with 12 bases in between. The CDR3 has 15 amino acids. The CDR3 DNA is TGTGCCAGCAGCTTAGGGGCGGGGTACCCAGATACGCAGTATTTT. Translation: CASSLGAGYPDTQYF.

A note on this clone: This CDR3 is also generated by other DNA sequences in the sample. The rearrangement links TRBV9 to TRBJ2-1; 9 bases fit TRBD2. The germline V gene encodes CDR1 SGDLS and CDR2 YYNGEE. The CDR3 is 15 residues long. J was trimmed by 4 bases and V by 0 bases; bases with no gene match: 2. This CDR3 reads CASSVGAGGYNEQFF. The CDR3 DNA follows: TGTGCCAGCAGCGTAGGAGCGGGGGGTTACAATGAGCAGTTCTTC.

This clone has a handful of counts. V and J are TRBV28 and TRBJ1-3; no reliable D call. V was trimmed by 2 bases and J by 0 bases, leaving 11 bases between them. CDR3 length equals 16 residues. CDR1 MDHEN and CDR2 SYDVKM come from the germline V gene. CDR3 DNA sequence: TGTGCCAGCAGTTTAGGCACGCGTATCTCTGGAAACACCATATATTTT. Protein product: CASSLGTRISGNTIYF.

The chain couples TRBV5-1 to TRBJ1-5, with D unresolved. Looked up from germline, CDR1 is SGHRS and CDR2 is YFSETQ. The V end was cut by 0 bases, the J end by 1 base, with 2 bases between. The CDR3 loop spans 13 amino acids. As DNA, the CDR3 is TGCGCCAGCAGCTTGGGGAGCAATCAGCCCCAGCATTTT. Its translation is CASSLGSNQPQHF.

This clone was counted between two and nine times. V is TRBV10-3 and J is TRBJ1-1; TRBD1 matches 7 bases. CDR1 is ENHRY and CDR2 is SYGVKD in the germline V gene. This CDR3 region has 14 residues. J was trimmed by 0 bases and V by 7 bases; bases with no gene match: 5. The CDR3 DNA follows: TGTGCCATCAACGGGGACAGTTTGAACACTGAAGCTTTCTTT. As protein: CAINGDSLNTEAFF.

This clone was detected a few times. This sequence joins TRBV30 and TRBJ1-3, with TRBD1 as a possible D gene (5 bases). Germline V lookup: CDR1 GTSNPN, CDR2 SVGIG (reference sequence). Trimming cost V 3 bases and J 4 bases, with 10 bases left between them. The CDR3 runs to 13 residues. CDR3 region: CAWSNRQGNTIYF. The CDR3, as DNA: TGTGCCTGGAGCAACAGGCAAGGAAACACCATATATTTT. The full variable domain, rest sourced from reference TRBV30 and TRBJ1-3, is SQTIHQWPATLVQPVGSPLSLECTVEGTSNPNLYWYRQAAGRGLQLLFYSVGIGQISSEVPQNLSASRPQDRQFILSSKKLLLSDSGFYLCAWSNRQGNTIYFGEGSWLTVV.

This clone appeared a few times. This chain joins TRBV18 and TRBJ1-2; 8 bases align to TRBD1. J was trimmed by 1 base and V by 2 bases; bases with no gene match: 6. Germline V gives CDR1 KGHSH, CDR2 LQKENI. The CDR3 contains 16 residues. CDR3 protein: CASSPTGTGNNYGYTF. The CDR3 DNA reads TGTGCCAGCTCACCAACCGGGACAGGCAATAACTATGGCTACACCTTC.

The chain joins TRBV29-1 to TRBJ2-2; D may be TRBD1 (6 bases). The germline gives CDR1 SQVTM, CDR2 ANQGSEA. The ends were cut back, 6 bases at V and 2 bases at J, with 16 bases in the middle. This CDR3 is 15 amino acids long. This chain's CDR3 is CSVGQPSSNTGELFF. The CDR3 DNA reads as TGCAGCGTCGGACAGCCTAGTTCCAACACCGGGGAGCTGTTTTTT.

This clone came up a few times. The sample contains more than one DNA sequence encoding this CDR3. The gene calls are TRBV29-1 and TRBJ2-7, with no clear D. The germline gives CDR1 SQVTM, CDR2 ANQGSEA. V was shortened by 4 bases and J by 0 bases, with 7 bases between the two germline ends. The CDR3 has 12 amino acids. The CDR3 spells CSVGTASYEQYF. The DNA for the CDR3 is TGCAGCGTTGGAACCGCCTCCTACGAGCAGTACTTC.

The genes are TRBV7-9 and TRBJ2-1, with 10 bases lining up with TRBD1. J was trimmed by 12 bases and V by 4 bases; bases with no gene match: 6. CDR3 length equals 13 residues. Per the germline V gene, CDR1 is SEHNR and CDR2 is FQNEAQ (reference sequence). The chain's CDR3 is CASSYARDRGQFF. The CDR3, as DNA: TGTGCCAGCAGCTACGCCCGGGACAGGGGGCAGTTCTTC.

This clone appeared a few times. This rearrangement joins TRBV6-5 to TRBJ2-7; TRBD1 matches 7 bases. The CDR3 has 12 amino acids. The trim removed 7 bases at V and 2 bases at J, leaving 2 bases unmatched. CDR1 and CDR2 (germline): MNHEY, SVGAGI. DNA of the CDR3: TGTGCCAGCACGGGACAGACCTACGAGCAGTACTTC. Protein: CASTGQTYEQYF.

This clone has just a few counts. The chain has TRBV30 and TRBJ2-3; maybe TRBD2 (5 bases). Germline values: CDR1 GTSNPN, CDR2 SVGIG (reference sequence). This CDR3 has 14 residues. Trimming took off 5 bases at V and 5 bases at J, with 17 bases between the two ends. The CDR3 spells CAWGPGSRVDTQYF. The CDR3 coding sequence is TGTGCCTGGGGTCCGGGGAGTAGGGTAGATACGCAGTATTTT.

The CDR3 DNA reads as TGTGCCAGCGGCGGGGGAGAGACCTACGAGCAGTACTTC. This translates into CASGGGETYEQYF. The V call is TRBV25-1, the J call TRBJ2-7, with TRBD2 matching over 7 bases. The germline gives CDR1 MGHDK, CDR2 SYGVNS. V shed 8 bases, J shed 2 bases, and the junction held 6 bases outside the gene matches. The CDR3 extends over 13 amino acids.

This clone was seen a few times. The chain recombines TRBV9 with TRBJ2-5, with D perhaps matching TRBD2 (5 bases). The CDR3 runs to 15 residues. Trimming cost V 0 bases and J 4 bases, with 13 bases left between them. Looked up from germline, CDR1 is SGDLS and CDR2 is YYNGEE. The CDR3 sequence: CASSVEHTSGETQYF. The CDR3 bases are TGTGCCAGCAGCGTAGAGCATACTAGTGGAGAGACCCAGTACTTC.

In this sample, this clone turned up many times. V and J are TRBV7-2 and TRBJ2-1; 9 bases agree with TRBD2. This CDR3 has 16 amino acids. Germline V gene sequence: CDR1 SGHTA, CDR2 FQGNSA. With 0 bases clipped from V and 7 bases from J, the junction kept 7 bases outside the gene matches. For the CDR3, the DNA is TGTGCCAGCAGCTTAGCGGGTAGCGGGAGAGGGAATGAGCAGTTCTTC. As protein: CASSLAGSGRGNEQFF.

The chain couples TRBV7-2 to TRBJ1-5, with D possibly TRBD1 on 5 matching bases. V lost 4 bases and J 2 bases, leaving 12 bases between the germline ends. The CDR3 runs 15 residues. Germline V gene sequence: CDR1 SGHTA, CDR2 FQGNSA. The CDR3 loop is CASSSQGGGNQPQHF. Here the CDR3 DNA reads TGTGCCAGCAGCTCCCAGGGAGGGGGCAATCAGCCCCAGCATTTT.